This is a list of T cell receptor beta chains from one sample in a study of control samples from healthy donors and cancer patients. Libraries were prepared by immunoSEQ multiplex PCR; TCRdb keeps only in-frame clonotypes and omits some of them. The sample consists of more than 95,000 clones, approximately 90% of them appearing once. Sequenced: PBMCs. The source of these receptors is a man in his fifties or sixties with lung cancer. CDR3s leave out the opening cysteine and the closing phenylalanine or tryptophan.

v_gene: TRBV4-1; j_gene: TRBJ1-2; CDR3aa: ASSPTEGRAMDYGYT
v_gene: TRBV12-3/TRBV12-4; j_gene: TRBJ2-1; CDR3aa: ASTPGVHEQF
v_gene: TRBV7-3; j_gene: TRBJ2-1; CDR3aa: ASSLRLAGGLDFNEQF
v_gene: TRBV25-1; j_gene: TRBJ2-3; CDR3aa: ASSAPNSDTQY
v_gene: TRBV11-2; j_gene: TRBJ1-1; CDR3aa: ASSLDLRQRNTEAF
v_gene: TRBV11-3; j_gene: TRBJ2-3; CDR3aa: ASSLRGQGTDTQY
v_gene: TRBV3-1/TRBV3-2; j_gene: TRBJ2-2; CDR3aa: ASSQVNSATGELF
v_gene: TRBV7-9; j_gene: TRBJ2-3; CDR3aa: ASSHKVLTLTDTQY
v_gene: TRBV19; j_gene: TRBJ1-5; CDR3aa: AGSRDWNQPQH
v_gene: TRBV7-9; j_gene: TRBJ1-2; CDR3aa: ASTVQGAGGGYT
v_gene: TRBV7-2; j_gene: TRBJ1-2; CDR3aa: ASSFAGQGASGYT
v_gene: TRBV5-1; j_gene: TRBJ2-2; CDR3aa: ASSLRTGDNTGELF
v_gene: TRBV5-1; j_gene: TRBJ2-7; CDR3aa: ASSRQENDEQY
v_gene: TRBV18; j_gene: TRBJ2-5; CDR3aa: ASSGTAQETQY
v_gene: TRBV5-5; j_gene: TRBJ1-1; CDR3aa: ASSLYRVDTEAF
v_gene: TRBV6-5; j_gene: TRBJ1-1; CDR3aa: ASLPDSLNTEAF
v_gene: TRBV5-1; j_gene: TRBJ1-5; CDR3aa: ASSLVQGDQPQH
v_gene: TRBV27; j_gene: TRBJ1-6; CDR3aa: ASSLKVYNSPLH
v_gene: TRBV5-6; j_gene: TRBJ2-1; CDR3aa: ASSLRGLAGKNEQF
v_gene: TRBV5-6; j_gene: TRBJ1-6; CDR3aa: ASSTGTAPYSPLH
v_gene: TRBV25-1; j_gene: TRBJ1-1; CDR3aa: ASSESWGRNTEAF
v_gene: TRBV6-5; j_gene: TRBJ1-1; CDR3aa: ASRNRVANTEAF
v_gene: TRBV9; j_gene: TRBJ1-2; CDR3aa: ASSLGRGASGYT
v_gene: TRBV18; j_gene: TRBJ2-2; CDR3aa: ASSSGGGSNTGELF
v_gene: TRBV5-1; j_gene: TRBJ1-1; CDR3aa: ASSPQLGLGAEAF